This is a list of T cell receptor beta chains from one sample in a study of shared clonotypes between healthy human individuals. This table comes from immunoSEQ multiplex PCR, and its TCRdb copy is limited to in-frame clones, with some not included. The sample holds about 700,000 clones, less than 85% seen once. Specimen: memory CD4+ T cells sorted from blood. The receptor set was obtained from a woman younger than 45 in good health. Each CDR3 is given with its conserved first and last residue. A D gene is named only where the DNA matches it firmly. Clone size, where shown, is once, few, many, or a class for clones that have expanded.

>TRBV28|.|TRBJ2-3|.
TGTGCCAGCAGTACGACTCAGGGGTCTAGCACAGATACGCAGTATTTT
CASSTTQGSSTDTQYF
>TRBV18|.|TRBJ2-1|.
TGTGCCAGCTCACGGGATTACAATGAGCAGTTCTTC
CASSRDYNEQFF
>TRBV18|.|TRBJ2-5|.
TGTGCCAGCTCGTCGGGAACGGCGGAGACCCAGTACTTC
CASSSGTAETQYF
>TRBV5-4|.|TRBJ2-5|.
TGTGCCAGCAGCTTGGAGGTAGCGGAAGAGACCCAGTACTTC
CASSLEVAEETQYF
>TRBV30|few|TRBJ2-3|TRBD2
TGTGCCTGGAGTGGGAATAGCGGGCGCACAGATACGCAGTATTTT
CAWSGNSGRTDTQYF
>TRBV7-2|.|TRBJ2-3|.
TGTGCCAGCAGCTTAGACCGCGCGCTCCGCACAGATACGCAGTATTTT
CASSLDRALRTDTQYF
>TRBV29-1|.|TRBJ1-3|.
TGCAGCGTTCTAGGAGCCGAGTCTGGAAACACCATATATTTT
CSVLGAESGNTIYF
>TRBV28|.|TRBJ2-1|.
TGTGCCAGCAGTTCACGGACTGCATACTCCTACAATGAGCAGTTCTTC
CASSSRTAYSYNEQFF
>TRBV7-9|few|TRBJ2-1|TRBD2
TGTGCCAGCAGCTTACGGACTAGCCCCTACAATGAGCAGTTCTTC
CASSLRTSPYNEQFF
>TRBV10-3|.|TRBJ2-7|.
TGTGCCATCAGTGACCAGGGAATACCTTACGAGCAGTACTTC
CAISDQGIPYEQYF
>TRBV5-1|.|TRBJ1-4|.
TGCGCCAGCAGCTACGCCGGAGGAGGCAGGGATGAAAAACTGTTTTTT
CASSYAGGGRDEKLFF
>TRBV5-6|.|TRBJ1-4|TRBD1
TGTGCCAGCAGCCCGACAGGGGCAGGGGAAAAACTGTTTTTT
CASSPTGAGEKLFF
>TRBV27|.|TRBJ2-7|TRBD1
TGTGCCAGCAGGGGACAGGGCCACGAGCAGTACTTC
CASRGQGHEQYF
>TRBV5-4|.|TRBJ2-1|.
TGTGCCAGCAGCCCACGGACAAACAATGAGCAGTTCTTC
CASSPRTNNEQFF
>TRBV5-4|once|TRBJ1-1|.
TGTGCCAGCAGCCCCGGGGGACGGGGGACTGAAGCTTTCTTT
CASSPGGRGTEAFF
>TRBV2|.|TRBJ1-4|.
TGTGCCAGCAGCGAAGAAGGGAAACTGTTTTTT
CASSEEGKLFF
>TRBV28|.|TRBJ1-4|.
TGTGCCAGCAGTATACCGGGACAAGCTAATGAAAAACTGTTTTTT
CASSIPGQANEKLFF
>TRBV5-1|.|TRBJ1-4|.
TGCGCCAGCAGCAAAGACTCAACTAATGAAAAACTGTTTTTT
CASSKDSTNEKLFF
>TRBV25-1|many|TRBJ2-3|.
TGTGCCAGCAGTGGGGACAGCACAGATACGCAGTATTTT
CASSGDSTDTQYF
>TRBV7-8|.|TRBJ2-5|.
TGTGCCAGCAGCTCTACCCGGGGACGGAAAGAAGAGACCCAGTACTTC
CASSSTRGRKEETQYF
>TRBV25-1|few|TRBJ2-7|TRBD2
TGTGCCAGCAGTGCGTCTCCTGGGGGGGACGGGAAATCCTACGAGCAGTACTTC
CASSASPGGDGKSYEQYF
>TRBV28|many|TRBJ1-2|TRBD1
TGTGCCAGCAGTCTCGGACAGGGTCTCAATGGCTACACCTTC
CASSLGQGLNGYTF
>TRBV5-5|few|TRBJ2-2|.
TGTGCCAGCAGCTTGGGTCCGGCCGCGAACACCGGGGAGCTGTTTTTT
CASSLGPAANTGELFF
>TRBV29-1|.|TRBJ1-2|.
TGCAGCGCCATGACAGATCCTAACTATGGGTACACCTTC
CSAMTDPNYGYTF
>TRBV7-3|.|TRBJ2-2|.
TGTGCCAGCAGCTTAACCCAGACGAACACCGGGGAGCTGTTTTTT
CASSLTQTNTGELFF
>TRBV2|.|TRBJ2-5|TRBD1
TGTGCCAGCACACCAAGGACAGGACTTCAAGAGACCCAGTACTTC
CASTPRTGLQETQYF
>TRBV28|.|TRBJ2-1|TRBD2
TGTGCCAGCAGTCTTAGCGGGAGATTCAATGAGCAGTTCTTC
CASSLSGRFNEQFF
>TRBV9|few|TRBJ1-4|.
TGTGCCAGCAGCGACAGACCTCCCTGGGCTGAAAAACTGTTTTTT
CASSDRPPWAEKLFF
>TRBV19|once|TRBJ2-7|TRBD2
TGTGCCAGTAGTCGAACCTGGACTAGCGGGAGAGGGGGCTACGAGCAGTACTTC
CASSRTWTSGRGGYEQYF
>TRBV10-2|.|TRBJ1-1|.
TGCGCCAGCAGTGAGCTGGACCAGAACACTGAAGCTTTCTTT
CASSELDQNTEAFF
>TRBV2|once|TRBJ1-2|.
TGTGCCAGCCGACACAGGGAGCCGAACTATGGCTACACCTTC
CASRHREPNYGYTF
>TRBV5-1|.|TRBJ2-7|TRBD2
TGCGCCAGCAGCACCATAGCGGGAGTAAGTTACGAGCAGTACTTC
CASSTIAGVSYEQYF
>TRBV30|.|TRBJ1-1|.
TGTGCCTGGAGTGGAGACACTGAAGCTTTCTTT
CAWSGDTEAFF
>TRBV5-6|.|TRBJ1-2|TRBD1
TGTGCCAGCAGCTCAACCGGGACAGGGGGCAGGAGCTATGGCTACACCTTC
CASSSTGTGGRSYGYTF
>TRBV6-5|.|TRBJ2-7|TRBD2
TGTGCCAGCAGTTACTCGATTGGACTAGCGGGAGCCGAGCAGTACTTC
CASSYSIGLAGAEQYF
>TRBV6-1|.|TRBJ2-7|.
TGTGCCAGCAGTGAAGCGGGAGGAGGAATCGAGCAGTACTTC
CASSEAGGGIEQYF
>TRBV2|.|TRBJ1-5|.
TGTGCCAGCAGTGAACAGGGTGGGCAGCCCCAGCATTTT
CASSEQGGQPQHF
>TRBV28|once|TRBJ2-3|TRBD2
TGTGCCACCTCCGACACATCCCAGTGGCGGGAGGGAGATACGCAGTATTTT
CATSDTSQWREGDTQYF
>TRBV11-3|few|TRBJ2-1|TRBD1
TGTGCCAGCAGCTTAGACGGCGGGACAGGGGGCTACAATGAGCAGTTCTTC
CASSLDGGTGGYNEQFF
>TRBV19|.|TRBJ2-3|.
TGTGCCAGTAGTATAGGGACGTTAAGCACAGATACGCAGTATTTT
CASSIGTLSTDTQYF
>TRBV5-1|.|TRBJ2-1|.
TGCGCCAGCAGCTTTTATAGCGGACGCTACAATGAGCAGTTCTTC
CASSFYSGRYNEQFF
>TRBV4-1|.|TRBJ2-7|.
TGCGCCAGCAGCCAAGATGGGCGTTTAGGGGCCCCCTCCTACGAGCAGTACTTC
CASSQDGRLGAPSYEQYF
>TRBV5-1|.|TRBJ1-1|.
TGCGCCAGCAGCGAAGGGCCCGACACTGAAGCTTTCTTT
CASSEGPDTEAFF
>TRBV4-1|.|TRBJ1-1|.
TGCGCCAGCAGCCAATTGGTCATGAACACTGAAGCTTTCTTT
CASSQLVMNTEAFF
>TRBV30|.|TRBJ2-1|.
TGTGCCTGGAGGGGACAAACCTCCATTGGAAGCTCCTACAATGAGCAGTTCTTC
CAWRGQTSIGSSYNEQFF
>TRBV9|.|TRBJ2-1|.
TGTGCCAGCAGCGTAGCTTCGTGGGACGTCAATGAGCAGTTCTTC
CASSVASWDVNEQFF
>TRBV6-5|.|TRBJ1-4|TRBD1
TGTGCCAGCAGTTACGGGGGACAGGGGGCTGAAAAACTGTTTTTT
CASSYGGQGAEKLFF